This T cell receptor beta chain comes out of a study of glioma-infiltrating T cells after dendritic cell vaccination. Looking at the study overall: Patients had newly diagnosed or recurrent glioblastoma and received dendritic cell vaccines.

The J segment lost 5 bases and the V segment lost 6 bases, leaving 10 bases of the junction unmatched. The germline V gene has CDR1 SGDLS and CDR2 YYNGEE. The CDR3 spans 15 residues. Noted time point: after dendritic cell vaccination, including at tumor progression/relapse. Amplification used 60 V beta primers and 13 J beta primers. The protocol was immunoSEQ multiplex PCR, while the TCRdb copy is restricted to in-frame clones and leaves out a portion. This sample has around 92,000 clones, with 80% found just once. This TCR came from a human donor with glioblastoma. The chain joins TRBV9 to TRBJ1-4, with TRBD1 matching over 7 bases. The sample here was blood, taken after dendritic cell vaccination. The chain's CDR3 is CASIPLTGLNEKLFF. Written as DNA, the CDR3 is TGTGCCAGCATCCCTTTGACAGGGCTAAATGAAAAACTGTTTTTT.